This T cell receptor beta chain was sequenced during a study of T cells expressing NK-cell markers. Study summary: Sorted T-cell subsets CD3+CD56+NKG2C+, CD3+CD56+NKG2C- and CD3+CD56-NKG2C+ were TCR beta-sequenced. HCMV seropositivity characterized most of the eight sequenced donors, and seronegativity one.

Reanalyzing the 5' RACE reads, TCRdb keeps one entry per CDR3 protein, without DNA. The sample data list roughly 170,000 distinct CDR3 sequences. Details on this clonotype: What it binds is unknown.

Germline V lookup: CDR1 SGHRS, CDR2 YFSETQ. This CDR3 region has 15 residues. The study, taken as a whole, reports: The study left the HCMV specificity of expanded NKG2C+ T cell clones unresolved.

This TCR came from a woman aged 18-69 years in good health. The chain combines TRBV5-1 with TRBJ2-2; TCRdb indicates TRBD1, and absent DNA this call remains unverified. The material sequenced was blood T cells: a sorted CD56 or NKG2C T cell subset, CD4+ or CD8+ T cells, or bulk PBMC T cells (not recorded which). CDR3 sequence reads: CASSSQGAQPGELFF. The full variable domain, rest sourced from reference TRBV5-1 and TRBJ2-2, is KAGVTQTPRYLIKTRGQQVTLSCSPISGHRSVSWYQQTPGQGLQFLFEYFSETQRNKGNFPGRFSGRQFSNSRSEMNVSTLELGDSALYLCASSSQGAQPGELFFGEGSRLTVL.